The clone carrying this T cell receptor beta chain came up a few times. Its antigen is unidentified. cDNA was made from about 500 ng RNA using alpha and beta constant primers. Separate chain-specific third strand synthesis with multiplexing indices produced the alpha and beta libraries. A single primer pair per chain amplified all rearrangements, with per-molecule barcodes. A single record per CDR3 protein comes from TCRdb applying MiXCR to the 5' RACE reads. Of more than 8,000 distinct CDR3 sequences in the sample, 8% were seen once. The repertoire came from unfractionated whole blood and reflected all unsorted peripheral T cells. The data originate from a study of HIV-infected patients and healthy controls. Notes on the study in general: In healthy controls, MAIT alpha CDR3s were common; in HIV+ repertoires, severely depleted.

Germline values: CDR1 SGDLS, CDR2 YYNGEE. The CDR3 totals 13 residues. Trimming cost V 4 bases and J 4 bases, with 11 bases left between them. This TCR was sampled from an adult in good health. The sample taken for sequencing was blood. The genes are TRBV9 and TRBJ2-5, with D tentatively TRBD2 (7 bases). Here the CDR3 reads CASSWRGGETQYF. As DNA, the CDR3 is TGTGCCAGCAGCTGGAGGGGGGGAGAGACCCAGTACTTC.